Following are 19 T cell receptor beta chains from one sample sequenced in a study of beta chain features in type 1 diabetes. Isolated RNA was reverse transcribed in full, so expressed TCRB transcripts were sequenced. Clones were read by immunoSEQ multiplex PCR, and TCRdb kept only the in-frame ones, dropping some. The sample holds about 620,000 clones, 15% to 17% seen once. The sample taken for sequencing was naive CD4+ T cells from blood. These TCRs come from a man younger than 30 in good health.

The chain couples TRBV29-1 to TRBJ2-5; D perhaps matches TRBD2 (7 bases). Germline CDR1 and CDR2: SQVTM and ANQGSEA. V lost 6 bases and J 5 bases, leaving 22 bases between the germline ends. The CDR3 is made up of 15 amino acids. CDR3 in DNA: TGCAGCGTACCCGGGGGGTCAGGGGCAATGGAGACCCAGTACTTC. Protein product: CSVPGGSGAMETQYF.

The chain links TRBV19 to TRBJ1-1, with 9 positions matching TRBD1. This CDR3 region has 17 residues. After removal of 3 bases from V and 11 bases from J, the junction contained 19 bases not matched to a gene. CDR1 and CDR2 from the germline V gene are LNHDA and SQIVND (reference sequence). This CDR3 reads CASSITQDLDRGPVAFF. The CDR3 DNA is TGTGCCAGTAGTATTACCCAAGACCTGGACAGGGGTCCGGTCGCTTTCTTT.

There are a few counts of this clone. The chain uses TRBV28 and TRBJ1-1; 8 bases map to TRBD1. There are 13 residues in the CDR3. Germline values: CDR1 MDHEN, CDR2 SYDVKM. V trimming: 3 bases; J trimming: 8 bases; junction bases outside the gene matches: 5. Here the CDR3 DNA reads TGTGCCAGCAGTTTGTCCCCAGGGGGCGAAGCTTTCTTT. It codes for CASSLSPGGEAFF.

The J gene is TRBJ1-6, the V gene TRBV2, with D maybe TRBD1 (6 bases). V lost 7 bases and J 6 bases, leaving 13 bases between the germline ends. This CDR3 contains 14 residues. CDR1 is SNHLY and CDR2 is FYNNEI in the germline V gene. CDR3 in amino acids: CASTITGSNSPLHF. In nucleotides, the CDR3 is TGTGCCAGCACCATAACAGGGAGTAATTCACCCCTCCACTTT.

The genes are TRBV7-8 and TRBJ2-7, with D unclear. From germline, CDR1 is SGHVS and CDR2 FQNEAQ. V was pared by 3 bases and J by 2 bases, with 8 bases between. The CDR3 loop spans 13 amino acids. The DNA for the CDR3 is TGTGCCAGCAGCTTCGGGTTTACCTACGAGCAGTACTTC. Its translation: CASSFGFTYEQYF.

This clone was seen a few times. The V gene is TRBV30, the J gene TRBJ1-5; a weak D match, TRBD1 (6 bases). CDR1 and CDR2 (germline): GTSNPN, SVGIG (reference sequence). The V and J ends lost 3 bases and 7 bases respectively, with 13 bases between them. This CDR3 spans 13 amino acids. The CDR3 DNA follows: TGTGCCTGGAGCCTACAGGGAAAACAGCCCCAGCATTTT. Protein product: CAWSLQGKQPQHF. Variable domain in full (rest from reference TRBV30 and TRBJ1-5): SQTIHQWPATLVQPVGSPLSLECTVEGTSNPNLYWYRQAAGRGLQLLFYSVGIGQISSEVPQNLSASRPQDRQFILSSKKLLLSDSGFYLCAWSLQGKQPQHFGDGTRLSIL.

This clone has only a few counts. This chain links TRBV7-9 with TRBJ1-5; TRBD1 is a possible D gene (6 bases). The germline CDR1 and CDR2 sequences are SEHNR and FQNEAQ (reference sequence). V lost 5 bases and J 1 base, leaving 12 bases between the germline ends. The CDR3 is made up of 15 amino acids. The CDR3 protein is CASSRRTDSNQPQHF. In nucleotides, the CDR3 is TGTGCCAGCAGCCGCAGGACAGACAGCAATCAGCCCCAGCATTTT. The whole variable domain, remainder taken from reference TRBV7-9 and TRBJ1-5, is DTGVSQNPRHKITKRGQNVTFRCDPISEHNRLYWYRQTLGQGPEFLTYFQNEAQLEKSRLLSDRFSAERPKGSFSTLEIQRTEQGDSAMYLCASSRRTDSNQPQHFGDGTRLSIL.

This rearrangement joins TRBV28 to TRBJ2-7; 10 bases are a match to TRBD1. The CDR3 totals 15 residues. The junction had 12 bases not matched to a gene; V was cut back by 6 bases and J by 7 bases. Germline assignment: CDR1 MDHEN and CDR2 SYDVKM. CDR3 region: CASSSAGTGDREQYF. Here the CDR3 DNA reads TGTGCCAGCAGCTCAGCCGGGACAGGGGATCGGGAGCAGTACTTC.

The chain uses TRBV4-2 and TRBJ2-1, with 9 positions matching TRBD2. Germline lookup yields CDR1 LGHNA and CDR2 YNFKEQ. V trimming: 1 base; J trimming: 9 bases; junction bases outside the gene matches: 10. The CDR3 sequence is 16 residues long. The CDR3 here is CASSQVVAGDSSEQFF. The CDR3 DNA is TGTGCCAGCAGCCAAGTTGTAGCGGGGGATTCGAGTGAGCAGTTCTTC.

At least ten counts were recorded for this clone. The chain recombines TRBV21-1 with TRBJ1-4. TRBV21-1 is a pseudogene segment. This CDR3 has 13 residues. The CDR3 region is CASSNGRNEKLFF. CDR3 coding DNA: TGTGCCAGCAGCAACGGTCGTAATGAAAAACTGTTTTTT.

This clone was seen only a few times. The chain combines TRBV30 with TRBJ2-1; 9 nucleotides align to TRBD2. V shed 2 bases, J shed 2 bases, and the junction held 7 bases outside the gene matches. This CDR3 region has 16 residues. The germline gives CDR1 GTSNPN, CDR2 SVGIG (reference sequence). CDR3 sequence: CAWSLTGGGAYNEQFF. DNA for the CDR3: TGTGCCTGGAGTCTCACCGGCGGGGGGGCCTACAATGAGCAGTTCTTC.

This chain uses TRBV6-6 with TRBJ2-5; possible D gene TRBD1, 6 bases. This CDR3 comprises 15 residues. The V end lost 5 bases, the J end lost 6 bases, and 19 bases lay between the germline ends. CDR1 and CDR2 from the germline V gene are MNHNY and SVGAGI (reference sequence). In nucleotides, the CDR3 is TGTGCCAGCAGTAGTCTCAGGGGTTTCTGGAAGACCCAGTACTTC. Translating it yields CASSSLRGFWKTQYF.

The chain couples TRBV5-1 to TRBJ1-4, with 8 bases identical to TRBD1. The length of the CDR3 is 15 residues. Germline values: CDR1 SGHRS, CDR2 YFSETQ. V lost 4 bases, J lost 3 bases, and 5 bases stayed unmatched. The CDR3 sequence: CASSRGTGANEKLFF. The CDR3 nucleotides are TGCGCCAGCAGCCGGGGGACAGGAGCTAATGAAAAACTGTTTTTT. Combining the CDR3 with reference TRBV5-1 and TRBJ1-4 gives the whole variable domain KAGVTQTPRYLIKTRGQQVTLSCSPISGHRSVSWYQQTPGQGLQFLFEYFSETQRNKGNFPGRFSGRQFSNSRSEMNVSTLELGDSALYLCASSRGTGANEKLFFGSGTQLSVL.

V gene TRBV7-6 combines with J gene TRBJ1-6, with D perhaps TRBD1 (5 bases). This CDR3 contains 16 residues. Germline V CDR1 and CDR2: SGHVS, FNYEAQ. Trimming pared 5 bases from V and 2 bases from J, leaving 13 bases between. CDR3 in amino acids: CASSPRQGPYNSPLHF. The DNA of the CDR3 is TGTGCCAGCAGCCCGCGGCAGGGTCCCTATAATTCACCCCTCCACTTT. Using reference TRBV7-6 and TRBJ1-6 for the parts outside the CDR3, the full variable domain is GAGVSQSPRYKVTKRGQDVALRCDPISGHVSLYWYRQALGQGPEFLTYFNYEAQQDKSGLPNDRFSAERPEGSISTLTIQRTEQRDSAMYRCASSPRQGPYNSPLHFGNGTRLTVT.

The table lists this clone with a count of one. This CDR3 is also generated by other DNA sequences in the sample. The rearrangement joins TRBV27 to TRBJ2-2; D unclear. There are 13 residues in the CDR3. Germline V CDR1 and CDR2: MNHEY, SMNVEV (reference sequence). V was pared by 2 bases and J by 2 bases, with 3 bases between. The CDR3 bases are TGTGCCAGCAGTTTAAGTAACACCGGGGAGCTGTTTTTT. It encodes CASSLSNTGELFF.

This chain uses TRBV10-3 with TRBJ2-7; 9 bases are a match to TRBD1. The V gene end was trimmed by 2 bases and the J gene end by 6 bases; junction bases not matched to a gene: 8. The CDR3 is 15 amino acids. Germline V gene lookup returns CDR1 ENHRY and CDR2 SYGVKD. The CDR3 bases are TGTGCCATCAGTGAGGGGGACAGGGATACGAGCGAGCAGTACTTC. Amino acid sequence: CAISEGDRDTSEQYF.

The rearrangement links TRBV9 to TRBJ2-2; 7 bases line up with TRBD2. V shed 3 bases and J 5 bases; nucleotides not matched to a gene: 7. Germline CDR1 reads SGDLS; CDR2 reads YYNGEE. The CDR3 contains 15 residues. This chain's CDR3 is CASSAEAGKTGELFF. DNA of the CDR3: TGTGCCAGCAGCGCCGAAGCGGGAAAGACCGGGGAGCTGTTTTTT.

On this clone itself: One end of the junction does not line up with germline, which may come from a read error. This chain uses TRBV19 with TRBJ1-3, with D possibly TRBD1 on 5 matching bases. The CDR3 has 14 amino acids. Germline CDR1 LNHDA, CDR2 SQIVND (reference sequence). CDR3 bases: TGTGCCAGTAGTCCACAGGACATCGGAAACACCGTATATTTT. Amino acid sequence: CASSPQDIGNTVYF.

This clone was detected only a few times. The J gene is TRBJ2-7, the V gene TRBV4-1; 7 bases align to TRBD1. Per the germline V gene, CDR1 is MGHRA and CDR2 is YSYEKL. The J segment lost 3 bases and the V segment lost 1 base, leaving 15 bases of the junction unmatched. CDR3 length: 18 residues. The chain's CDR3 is CASSQGILTTGIVYEQYF. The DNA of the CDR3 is TGCGCCAGCAGCCAAGGTATATTAACGACAGGGATTGTCTACGAGCAGTACTTC.